A selection of T cell receptor beta chains follows, all from one sample in a study of cytomegalovirus exposure and HLA in healthy donors. Generated by immunoSEQ multiplex PCR, the TCRdb table keeps only in-frame clones and is missing some. The profile shows more than 150,000 clones, 87% of them singletons. Sequencing was performed on PBMCs. Receptors originate from a girl under three years old in good health and CMV-seronegative. CDR3s include the opening cysteine and the closing phenylalanine or tryptophan. The D gene is left open where the match is weak. Clone size is stated in some rows and not others, as once, few, many or a class when expanded.

d_gene	abundance	v_gene	j_gene	CDR3nt	CDR3aa
TRBD1	few	TRBV19	TRBJ2-7	TGTGCCAGTAGTAGACCACCGGGACAGGGAATCTACGAGCAGTACTTC	CASSRPPGQGIYEQYF
.	.	TRBV7-8	TRBJ2-1	TGTGCCAGCAGCCTCCTCAGATACAATGAGCAGTTCTTC	CASSLLRYNEQFF
TRBD1	.	TRBV5-6	TRBJ2-5	TGTGCCAGCAGCTCCCGGGACAGGGGAGGGACCCAGTACTTC	CASSSRDRGGTQYF
TRBD1	.	TRBV12-5	TRBJ1-5	TGTGCTAGTGGGCATGGACAGGGTGGTCAGCCCCAGCATTTT	CASGHGQGGQPQHF
TRBD1	.	TRBV2	TRBJ2-7	TGTGCCAGTGGGGGCCAGGACAGGGGGCCCCACGAGCAGTACTTC	CASGGQDRGPHEQYF
.	.	TRBV10-3	TRBJ2-1	TGTGCCATCCGGTGGGGGGATGAGCAGTTCTTC	CAIRWGDEQFF
TRBD1	.	TRBV7-2	TRBJ2-5	TGTGCCAGCAGCTTAGCCCGCAGGGGGCGGGAGACCCAGTACTTC	CASSLARRGRETQYF
TRBD2	.	TRBV7-9	TRBJ2-5	TGTGCCAGCAGCTCAAGCGGGAGGGCCCCTCAAGAGACCCAGTACTTC	CASSSSGRAPQETQYF
.	.	TRBV9	TRBJ2-1	TGTGCCAGCAGCGTAGAGTCGGGACTGGGTCATGAGCAGTTCTTC	CASSVESGLGHEQFF
.	once	TRBV2	TRBJ2-3	TGTGCCAGCAGTGCTGGTTACAGAGCTAGCACAGATACGCAGTATTTT	CASSAGYRASTDTQYF
TRBD2	.	TRBV5-4	TRBJ2-7	TGTGCCAGCAGTTTGGAGGCTAGCGGAGCCTACGAGCAGTACTTC	CASSLEASGAYEQYF
.	.	TRBV7-9	TRBJ1-2	TGTTCCAGCAGCTTATTATCTCGGGCCGTGAGCAGGGGTGGCTACACCTTC	CSSSLLSRAVSRGGYTF
.	.	TRBV7-3	TRBJ2-2	TGTGCCAGCAGCCCACAGGGTCGGGGCACCGGGGAGCTGTTTTTT	CASSPQGRGTGELFF
.	.	TRBV5-5	TRBJ2-1	TGTGCCAGCAGCTTGGAACGGGGAGTGGCATACAATGAGCAGTTCTTC	CASSLERGVAYNEQFF
.	.	TRBV11-2	TRBJ2-2	TGTGCCAGCAGCCCCATCTTCACTGAATTTACCGGGGAGCTGTTTTTT	CASSPIFTEFTGELFF
.	.	TRBV2	TRBJ1-3	TGTGCCAGCAGCCTACAGAGCTCTGGAAACACCATATATTTT	CASSLQSSGNTIYF
.	.	TRBV2	TRBJ1-1	TGTGCCAGCGGAACAATAGCAGGGGAAACTGAAGCTTTCTTT	CASGTIAGETEAFF
.	few	TRBV7-9	TRBJ2-1	TGTTCCAGCAGCTTTCTCGGGAATGAGCAGTTCTTC	CSSSFLGNEQFF
TRBD1	.	TRBV12-5	TRBJ1-3	TGTGCTAGTGGTTTGGTAGTTACGGACAGGTTCTTAAGTGGAAACACCATATATTTT	CASGLVVTDRFLSGNTIYF
.	.	TRBV15	TRBJ2-6	TGTGCCACCAGCAGAGAAGGCGGCGCATACTCAGGGGCCAACGTCCTGACTTTC	CATSREGGAYSGANVLTF
TRBD1	.	TRBV6-1	TRBJ1-4	TGTGCCACCGCGGACAGGGGGCGAACTAATGAAAAACTGTTTTTT	CATADRGRTNEKLFF
TRBD2	.	TRBV28	TRBJ2-7	TGTGCCAGCAGTTTAGTAGCGGGAGGAAACTACGAGCAGTACTTC	CASSLVAGGNYEQYF
.	.	TRBV6-6	TRBJ2-3	TGTGCCAGCAGTTACTCACAAGGGGGTCCAGATACGCAGTATTTT	CASSYSQGGPDTQYF
TRBD1	.	TRBV6-5	TRBJ1-3	TGTGCCAGCAGTTCACAGGGGGGAAACACCATATATTTT	CASSSQGGNTIYF
TRBD1	.	TRBV6-5	TRBJ1-2	TGTGCCAGCAGTCGGGGACAGGGCGGCTATGGCTACACCTTC	CASSRGQGGYGYTF
.	.	TRBV5-1	TRBJ2-7	TGCGCCAGCAGCTTAAGCGCAGGGGCGACCTACGAGCAGTACTTC	CASSLSAGATYEQYF
.	.	TRBV6-1	TRBJ2-1	TGTGCCACCTCCACTCGGGGGGAGCAGTTCTTC	CATSTRGEQFF
TRBD1	.	TRBV30	TRBJ1-6	TGTGCCTGGGAACAGGGGGGTGGTACTTCACCCCTCCACTTT	CAWEQGGGTSPLHF
.	.	TRBV10-1	TRBJ1-2	TGCGCCAGCAGTGAGGGCCTCACCTATGGCTACACCTTC	CASSEGLTYGYTF
TRBD1	.	TRBV4-3	TRBJ1-2	TGCGCCAGCAGGGACAGGGGGACTTCTGGCTACACCTTC	CASRDRGTSGYTF
TRBD2	.	TRBV5-1	TRBJ2-1	TGCGCCAGCAGCCGACCGGGGGGGCCGTACAATGAGCAGTTCTTC	CASSRPGGPYNEQFF
.	.	TRBV15	TRBJ2-7	TGTGCCACCAGCAGAGATCAGGGCGGCCGGGAGCAGTACTTC	CATSRDQGGREQYF